This T cell receptor (beta chain) was obtained from a study of blood T cell repertoires in COVID-19. Across the study: There were acute and convalescent COVID-19 samples, and they came from the United States, Italy and Spain. PBMCs, B-cell-depleted T cells, or T cells were the source of the cDNA or gDNA that made up the material.

Original methodology: Nucleated cell counts were estimated from reference gene primer amplification. Here immunoSEQ multiplex PCR was the method, and the copy in TCRdb shows in-frame clones only, minus some. D and trimming come from the DNA, and the V and J calls and clone size come from that table. This sample has fewer than 350,000 clones, with roughly 91% found just once. The CDR3 consists of 14 residues. Germline V lookup: CDR1 SGHKS, CDR2 YYEKEE (reference sequence). The V end lost 2 bases, the J end lost 0 bases, and 6 bases lay between the germline ends. This chain connects TRBV5-5 to TRBJ1-5; D is undetermined. Sequencing was done on a sample of PBMCs or T cells enriched from blood (not recorded which). This receptor was identified in a woman in her 40s with acute COVID-19. CDR3 nucleotides: TGTGCCAGCAGCTTCGGGAATAGCAATCAGCCCCAGCATTTT. As protein: CASSFGNSNQPQHF.